This TCR beta chain derives from a study of T cells after yellow fever vaccination. Study conclusions and caveats: Highly abundant clonotypes carried over from the bulk population could end up in FACS-sorted repertoires as contaminants.

This clonotype was observed many times. Antigen specificity is unknown. The CDR3 has 14 residues. V lost 2 bases and J 0 bases, leaving 8 bases between the germline ends. CDR1 SQVTM and CDR2 ANQGSEA come from the germline V gene. Template-switching 5'RACE yielded the TCR cDNA; a universal primer site and UMIs were added in the process. TCRdb re-derived calls from the 5' RACE reads in MiXCR, one entry per CDR3 protein. The table has 240,000 or so distinct CDR3 sequences, 6.9% seen once; the top ten hold approximately 0.85%. Sequenced material: CD4+ T cells sorted from PBMCs, taken 15 days after the yellow fever booster vaccination. The chain has TRBV29-1 and TRBJ2-1; perhaps TRBD1 as D (5 bases). This clonotype was obtained from a man in his thirties or forties who received the YFV17D yellow fever vaccine. As DNA, the CDR3 is TGCAGCGTTGAAAGGGGCCGCTCCTACAATGAGCAGTTCTTC. It translates to CSVERGRSYNEQFF.